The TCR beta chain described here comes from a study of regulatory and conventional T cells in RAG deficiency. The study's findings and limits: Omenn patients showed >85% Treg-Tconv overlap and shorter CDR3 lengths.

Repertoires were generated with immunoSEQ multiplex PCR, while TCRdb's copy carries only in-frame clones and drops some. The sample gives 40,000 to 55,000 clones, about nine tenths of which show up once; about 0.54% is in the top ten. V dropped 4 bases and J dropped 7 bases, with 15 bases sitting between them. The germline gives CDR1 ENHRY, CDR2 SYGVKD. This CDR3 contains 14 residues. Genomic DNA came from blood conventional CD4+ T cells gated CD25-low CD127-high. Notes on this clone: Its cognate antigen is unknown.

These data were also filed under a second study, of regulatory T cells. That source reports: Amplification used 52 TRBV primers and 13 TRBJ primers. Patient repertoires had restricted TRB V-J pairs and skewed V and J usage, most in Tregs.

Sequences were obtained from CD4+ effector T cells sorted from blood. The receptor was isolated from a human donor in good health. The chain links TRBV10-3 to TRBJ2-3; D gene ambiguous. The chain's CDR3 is CAISALGVTNTQYF. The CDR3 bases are TGTGCCATCAGTGCCCTAGGAGTCACGAATACGCAGTATTTT.